The 27 T cell receptor beta chains listed next were all sequenced from one sample in a study of identical twins. TCRdb used MiXCR to reprocess the 5' RACE reads, holding one entry per CDR3 protein. The sample has about 920,000 distinct CDR3 sequences; approximately 13% are singletons. A further study also used this sample, focusing on yellow fever vaccine responses in identical twins.

The source material was PBMCs. The receptors were sampled from a young woman in good health.

This clonotype was counted a few times. V is TRBV6-5 and J is TRBJ2-5, with a tentative D call TRBD2 (5 bases). This CDR3 spans 16 amino acids. Trimming left V 2 bases short and J 5 bases short, with 18 bases between. Germline CDR1 is MNHEY and CDR2 is SVGAGI. The CDR3 is CASSYLGLPPGETQYF. DNA of the CDR3: TGTGCCAGCAGTTACCTCGGACTCCCACCGGGGGAGACCCAGTACTTC.

The genes are TRBV28 and TRBJ2-3, with D possibly matching TRBD2 (5 bases). Trimming left V 1 base short and J 2 bases short, with 10 bases between. Germline values: CDR1 MDHEN, CDR2 SYDVKM. This CDR3 is 15 amino acids long. CDR3 coding DNA: TGTGCCAGCAGTTTATCCGGGGATATCACAGATACGCAGTATTTT. Its translation is CASSLSGDITDTQYF.

The chain uses TRBV5-1 and TRBJ2-3; no clear D gene. The CDR3 sequence is 16 residues long. V dropped 1 base and J dropped 3 bases, with 15 bases sitting between them. Germline loops: CDR1 SGHRS, CDR2 YFSETQ. Written as DNA, the CDR3 is TGCGCCAGCAGCTTGCGGGCCACTTTGGAAACAGATACGCAGTATTTT. It encodes CASSLRATLETDTQYF.

This clonotype has only a few counts. CDR3 residues: CSARSGGELFF. CDR3 DNA sequence: TGCAGTGCTAGGTCGGGCGGGGAGCTGTTTTTT. This sequence joins TRBV20-1 and TRBJ2-2; D remains unclear. CDR3 size: 11 residues. Germline-derived CDR1 and CDR2 are DFQATT and SNEGSKA (reference sequence). V lost 3 bases and J 7 bases, leaving 6 bases between the germline ends.

The CDR3 sequence: CSARSGDYEQYF. The DNA for the CDR3 is TGCAGTGCTAGGAGTGGGGACTACGAGCAGTACTTC. The rearrangement uses TRBV20-1 and TRBJ2-7; D unclear. The CDR3 extends over 12 amino acids. Germline V gives CDR1 DFQATT, CDR2 SNEGSKA (reference sequence). The ends were cut back, 3 bases at V and 3 bases at J, with 9 bases in the middle.

The genes are TRBV9 and TRBJ2-1, with 8 bases matching TRBD1. Germline values: CDR1 SGDLS, CDR2 YYNGEE. This CDR3 has 15 amino acids. Trimming at V came to 9 bases and at J to 5 bases, leaving 13 bases not matched to a gene. The CDR3 bases are TGTGCCATCTTGGTCCGGGACAGGACCAACAATGAGCAGTTCTTC. Its protein product is CAILVRDRTNNEQFF.

This clonotype was found a few times. The rearrangement links TRBV6-1 to TRBJ1-2, with D unresolved. The CDR3 consists of 14 residues. Germline values: CDR1 MNHNS, CDR2 SASEGT. Trimming removed 0 bases from V and 4 bases from J, with 9 bases in between. CDR3 sequence: CASSEARVGYGYTF. The CDR3 DNA reads as TGTGCCAGCAGTGAAGCAAGAGTTGGCTATGGCTACACCTTC.

CDR3 DNA sequence: TGTGCCAGTAGTGTTCGGGACAACCACTATGGCTACACCTTC. Its translation: CASSVRDNHYGYTF. The chain employs TRBV19 and TRBJ1-2; a possible D gene is TRBD1 (6 bases). Per the germline V gene, CDR1 is LNHDA and CDR2 is SQIVND (reference sequence). Trimming left V 5 bases short and J 3 bases short, with 13 bases between. The CDR3 runs to 14 residues.

This rearrangement joins TRBV5-6 to TRBJ1-6, with D hard to call. This CDR3 is built from 16 residues. Germline values: CDR1 SGHDT, CDR2 YYEEEE. The V gene lost 1 base and the J gene lost 6 bases, with 14 bases spanning the gap. CDR3 coding DNA: TGTGCCAGCAGCTTGACGCCCGGGAGTGCTAATTCACCCCTCCACTTT. Its translation is CASSLTPGSANSPLHF.

The chain employs TRBV24-1 and TRBJ2-1; 8 bases agree with TRBD2. The CDR3 sequence is 17 residues long. The ends lost 4 bases at V and 6 bases at J; junction bases unmatched: 13. Germline CDR1 KGHDR, CDR2 SFDVKD. CDR3: CATSEPDGGRTRNEQFF. The CDR3 DNA is TGTGCCACCAGTGAGCCTGACGGCGGGAGGACCCGCAATGAGCAGTTCTTC.

The V gene is TRBV28, the J gene TRBJ1-2; possible D gene TRBD1, 6 bases. Germline values: CDR1 MDHEN, CDR2 SYDVKM. The V gene lost 5 bases and the J gene lost 4 bases, with 11 bases spanning the gap. The CDR3 spans 13 residues. CDR3 coding DNA: TGTGCCAGCAGTAGGACAGCCGCCTATGGCTACACCTTC. It encodes CASSRTAAYGYTF.

This clonotype was found a few times. DNA of the CDR3: TGTGCCAGCAGCTTAGCAGATCGACTAGCGGAGAACACCGGGGAGCTGTTTTTT. Translation: CASSLADRLAENTGELFF. The V call is TRBV7-2, the J call TRBJ2-2, with 9 positions matching TRBD2. J was trimmed by 1 base and V by 0 bases; bases with no gene match: 6. The CDR3 is made up of 18 amino acids. Germline CDR1 and CDR2: SGHTA and FQGNSA.

This clonotype was recorded at least ten times. The rearrangement uses TRBV24-1 and TRBJ2-7, with D uncertain. Trimming pared 2 bases from V and 2 bases from J, leaving 9 bases between. The CDR3 sequence is 14 residues long. CDR1 is KGHDR, CDR2 SFDVKD, per germline. CDR3: CATSDSKPPYEQYF. In DNA, the CDR3 is TGTGCCACCAGTGATTCAAAGCCCCCCTACGAGCAGTACTTC.

The gene calls are TRBV5-4 and TRBJ2-3, with TRBD1 identical over 10 bases. V gave up 1 base and J gave up 6 bases; unmatched junction bases: 8. Germline V gives CDR1 SGHNT, CDR2 YYREEE (reference sequence). The CDR3 runs 16 residues. This chain's CDR3 is CASSLTGTGVSDTQYF. The DNA of the CDR3 is TGTGCCAGCAGCTTGACCGGGACAGGGGTTTCGGATACGCAGTATTTT.

The J gene is TRBJ2-7, the V gene TRBV20-1; possible D gene TRBD2, 6 bases. Deletions cut 3 bases from V and 6 bases from J, with 24 bases between. Germline loops: CDR1 DFQATT, CDR2 SNEGSKA (reference sequence). The CDR3 has 16 amino acids. CDR3 nucleotides: TGCAGTGCTAGGGAAACAGGCGTAGGAGGGGAAGGCGAGCAGTACTTC. Protein product: CSARETGVGGEGEQYF.

Concerning this clonotype itself: Its ends do not fully match the called genes, so a read error is possible. The rearrangement uses TRBV5-6 and TRBJ2-3, with D hard to call. Germline CDR1 and CDR2: SGHDT and YYEEEE. The CDR3 has 14 amino acids. The CDR3 is CARSSGLSTDTQYF. The CDR3 DNA follows: TGTGCCAGGAGCTCCGGGCTTAGCACAGATACGCAGTATTTT.

This clonotype has a handful of counts. The chain employs TRBV10-3 and TRBJ2-3; 9 nucleotides line up with TRBD2. There are 17 residues in the CDR3. In germline, CDR1 is ENHRY, CDR2 SYGVKD. V dropped 4 bases and J dropped 2; count of bases not matched to a gene: 10. CDR3 sequence (DNA): TGTGCCATCAGTGGGTCCCTTAGCGGGGGCTTCACAGATACGCAGTATTTT. Translation gives CAISGSLSGGFTDTQYF.

This clonotype was seen only a few times. This chain links TRBV12-3 or TRBV12-4 with TRBJ1-2; D uncertain. The CDR3 runs to 13 residues. V lost 4 bases and J 3 bases, leaving 9 bases between the germline ends. The CDR3 here is CASSSDTDYGYTF. The CDR3 DNA sequence: TGTGCCAGCAGTTCAGACACCGACTATGGCTACACCTTC.

The chain links TRBV19 to TRBJ1-1; 11 positions match TRBD1. The CDR3 is 15 residues long. V shed 5 bases and J 3 bases; nucleotides not matched to a gene: 5. Germline CDR1 reads LNHDA; CDR2 reads SQIVND (reference sequence). CDR3 sequence (DNA): TGTGCCAGTAGTCCCGGACAGGGGGCGCACACTGAAGCTTTCTTT. Protein: CASSPGQGAHTEAFF.

This clonotype was counted a few times. The chain joins TRBV7-9 to TRBJ2-5, with D tentatively TRBD1 (5 bases). V lost 5 bases and J lost 1, with 14 bases in between. CDR3 length: 15 residues. Germline CDR1 reads SEHNR; CDR2 reads FQNEAQ (reference sequence). This CDR3 is CASSIRQFRQETQYF. In DNA, the CDR3 is TGTGCCAGCAGCATCCGACAGTTCCGCCAAGAGACCCAGTACTTC. Full variable domain (remainder filled in from reference TRBV7-9 and TRBJ2-5): DTGVSQNPRHKITKRGQNVTFRCDPISEHNRLYWYRQTLGQGPEFLTYFQNEAQLEKSRLLSDRFSAERPKGSFSTLEIQRTEQGDSAMYLCASSIRQFRQETQYFGPGTRLLVL.

In its sample, this clonotype was seen a few times. The chain joins TRBV21-1 to TRBJ2-5; the table gives TRBD1 as D, unverified against the DNA. TRBV21-1 is described as a pseudogene. CDR3 length equals 17 residues. The CDR3 sequence is CASSRASGHRLQETQYF. The CDR3 DNA sequence: TGTGCCAGCAGCAGAGCATCGGGACATCGTCTACAAGAGACCCAGTACTTC.

The table lists this clonotype with a few counts. The chain is built from TRBV4-1 and TRBJ2-5, with D possibly matching TRBD2 (5 bases). Germline V CDR1 and CDR2: MGHRA, YSYEKL. V was shortened by 4 bases and J by 4 bases, with 10 bases between the two germline ends. There are 13 residues in the CDR3. CDR3 nucleotides: TGCGCCAGCAGCCGAGGGATTCCAGAGACCCAGTACTTC. Protein product: CASSRGIPETQYF.

This chain uses TRBV10-3 with TRBJ2-7, with TRBD1 identical over 9 bases. The CDR3 loop spans 15 amino acids. The trim removed 4 bases at V and 3 bases at J, leaving 7 bases unmatched. The germline V gene encodes CDR1 ENHRY and CDR2 SYGVKD. CDR3 in DNA: TGTGCCATCAGTGGTTCTAGGACAGGGGACTACGAGCAGTACGTC. Translating gives CAISGSRTGDYEQYV.

The chain carries TRBV6-5 and TRBJ2-1; D may be TRBD2 (5 bases). The V gene lost 2 bases and the J gene lost 0 bases, with 11 bases spanning the gap. The CDR3 runs 16 residues. Germline V gene sequence: CDR1 MNHEY, CDR2 SVGAGI. Here the CDR3 reads CASSYRSGSSYNEQFF. Here the CDR3 DNA reads TGTGCCAGCAGTTACAGGAGCGGCAGCTCCTACAATGAGCAGTTCTTC.

This clonotype has more than one count but fewer than ten. V is TRBV11-2 and J is TRBJ2-2; D possibly corresponds to TRBD2 (6 bases). The CDR3 runs to 18 residues. CDR1 is SGHAT, CDR2 FQNNGV, per germline. The V end was cut by 3 bases, the J end by 0 bases, with 17 bases between. CDR3 nucleotides: TGTGCCAGCAGCTTGTCGTGGGGGGTTTATGCGAACACCGGGGAGCTGTTTTTT. Protein: CASSLSWGVYANTGELFF.

CDR3 sequence (DNA): TGTGCCAGCAGCAGACCCCGGGACAGGGGTTACGGCTACACCTTC. It encodes CASSRPRDRGYGYTF. This chain links TRBV21-1 with TRBJ1-2; the listed D gene, TRBD1, was not tested against the DNA. TRBV21-1 is flagged as a pseudogene. The CDR3 has 15 residues.

The chain carries TRBV11-2 and TRBJ1-2; 7 bases align to TRBD1. After removal of 4 bases from V and 8 bases from J, the junction contained 13 bases not matched to a gene. There are 15 residues in the CDR3. Germline-derived CDR1 and CDR2 are SGHAT and FQNNGV. The CDR3 DNA reads as TGTGCCAGCAGCTCGACAGGGACGGAACCAGAAGGCTACACCTTC. This encodes CASSSTGTEPEGYTF.